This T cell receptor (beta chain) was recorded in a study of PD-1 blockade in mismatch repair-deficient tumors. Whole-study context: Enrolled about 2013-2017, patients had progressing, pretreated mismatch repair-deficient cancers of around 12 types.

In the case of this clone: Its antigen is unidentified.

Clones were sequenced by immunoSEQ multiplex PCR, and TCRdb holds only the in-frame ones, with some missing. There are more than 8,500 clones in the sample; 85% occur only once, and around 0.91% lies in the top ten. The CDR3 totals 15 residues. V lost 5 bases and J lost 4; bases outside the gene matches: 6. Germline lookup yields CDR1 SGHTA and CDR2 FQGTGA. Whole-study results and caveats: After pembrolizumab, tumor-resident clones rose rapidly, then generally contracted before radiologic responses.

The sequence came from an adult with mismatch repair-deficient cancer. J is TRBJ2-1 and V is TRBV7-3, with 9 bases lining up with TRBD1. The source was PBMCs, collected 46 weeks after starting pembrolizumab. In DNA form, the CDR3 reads TGTGCCAGCAGCACACAGGGGGCGCGTTACAATGAGCAGTTCTTC. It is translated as CASSTQGARYNEQFF.